The present T cell receptor beta chain was sequenced within a study of T cell changes during pregnancy in multiple sclerosis. From germline, CDR1 is SGHNT and CDR2 YYREEE (reference sequence). This CDR3 comprises 14 residues. With 2 bases clipped from V and 5 bases from J, the junction kept 6 bases outside the gene matches. Clones were sequenced by immunoSEQ multiplex PCR, and TCRdb holds only the in-frame ones, with some missing. The repertoire has around 48,000 clones, 88% of them found once; the top ten carry roughly 1.2%. The sequence came from a female donor with multiple sclerosis, enrolled in a pregnancy study. Sequences were derived from CD4+ T cells from peripheral blood mononuclear cells, sampled in the second trimester of pregnancy. The V call is TRBV5-4, the J call TRBJ2-5; TRBD1 matches 7 bases. CDR3 coding DNA: TGTGCCAGCAGCTTAACAGGGGAGAGGGAGACCCAGTACTTC. This gives the protein CASSLTGERETQYF.